Each of the 20 T cell receptor beta chains below was sequenced from the same sample in a study of glioma-infiltrating T cells after dendritic cell vaccination. Generated by immunoSEQ multiplex PCR, the TCRdb table keeps only in-frame clones and is missing some. The sample holds fewer than 35,000 clones, 90% to 95% seen once. The input for sequencing was blood, taken before dendritic cell vaccination. The receptors originated from a human donor with glioblastoma.

V is TRBV27 and J is TRBJ2-2; TRBD2 agrees at 10 bases. The junction had 0 bases not matched to a gene; V was cut back by 6 bases and J by 2 bases. The CDR3 has 14 residues. In germline, CDR1 is MNHEY, CDR2 SMNVEV (reference sequence). The CDR3 bases are TGTGCCAGCAGACTAGCGGGAAACACCGGGGAGCTGTTTTTT. Translating it yields CASRLAGNTGELFF.

The gene calls are TRBV27 and TRBJ2-1; D perhaps matches TRBD1 (6 bases). The germline V and J ends were trimmed by 5 bases and 0 bases, with 11 bases remaining between them. Germline values: CDR1 MNHEY, CDR2 SMNVEV (reference sequence). The CDR3 spans 15 residues. The CDR3 sequence is CASSPSDSSYNEQFF. Written as DNA, the CDR3 is TGTGCCAGCAGTCCTTCGGACAGCTCCTACAATGAGCAGTTCTTC.

The rearrangement links TRBV2 to TRBJ2-3; 12 nucleotides line up with TRBD2. The CDR3 contains 18 residues. Germline assignment: CDR1 SNHLY and CDR2 FYNNEI. After removal of 0 bases from V and 0 bases from J, the junction contained 4 bases not matched to a gene. CDR3: CASSEAASGGESTDTQYF. In nucleotides, the CDR3 is TGTGCCAGCAGTGAAGCCGCTAGCGGGGGGGAGAGCACAGATACGCAGTATTTT.

The rearrangement joins TRBV5-6 to TRBJ1-2; 7 nucleotides align to TRBD1. The CDR3 contains 13 residues. Per the germline V gene, CDR1 is SGHDT and CDR2 is YYEEEE. Trimming took 0 bases from V and 8 from J; bases not matched to a gene: 4. CDR3: CASSLGQGWGYTF. DNA of the CDR3: TGTGCCAGCAGCTTGGGACAGGGTTGGGGCTACACCTTC.

V and J are TRBV7-9 and TRBJ2-5; D unclear. The CDR3 is made up of 13 amino acids. The ends were cut back, 3 bases at V and 1 base at J, with 6 bases in the middle. The germline V gene encodes CDR1 SEHNR and CDR2 FQNEAQ (reference sequence). CDR3 sequence reads: CASSFPGQETQYF. The DNA of the CDR3 is TGTGCCAGCAGCTTTCCCGGCCAAGAGACCCAGTACTTC.

This clone turned up a few times. The genes are TRBV11-1 and TRBJ2-1; perhaps TRBD2 as D (5 bases). With 5 bases removed from V and 6 bases from J, the gap between germline ends came to 8 bases. Germline V gene data show CDR1 as SGHAT and CDR2 as FQDESV (reference sequence). The CDR3 contains 12 residues. CDR3: CASSGGSNEQFF. In DNA, the CDR3 is TGTGCCAGCAGCGGCGGGTCCAATGAGCAGTTCTTC.

The genes are TRBV18 and TRBJ2-5; unclear D gene. CDR1 is KGHSH and CDR2 is LQKENI in the germline V gene. The CDR3 loop spans 12 amino acids. V was trimmed by 0 bases and J by 5 bases, leaving 4 bases between them. The CDR3 reads CASSPPAETQYF. CDR3 bases: TGTGCCAGCTCACCACCGGCCGAGACCCAGTACTTC. Looking up the rest from reference TRBV18 and TRBJ2-5 gives the full variable domain: NAGVMQNPRHLVRRRGQEARLRCSPMKGHSHVYWYRQLPEEGLKFMVYLQKENIIDESGMPKERFSAEFPKEGPSILRIQQVVRGDSAAYFCASSPPAETQYFGPGTRLLVL.

This chain joins TRBV7-2 and TRBJ1-3, with D possibly TRBD1 on 5 matching bases. CDR3 size: 16 residues. Germline assignment: CDR1 SGHTA and CDR2 FQGNSA. V was trimmed by 2 bases and J by 5 bases, leaving 16 bases between them. The CDR3 spells CASSLIVRDSRNTIYF. CDR3 DNA: TGTGCCAGCAGCTTAATCGTCCGGGACTCGAGAAACACCATATATTTT.

V usage is TRBV5-6 and J usage is TRBJ2-5; 7 bases line up with TRBD2. CDR1 is SGHDT and CDR2 is YYEEEE in the germline V gene. This CDR3 comprises 14 residues. The V segment lost 3 bases and the J segment 1 base; nucleotides outside the gene matches: 3. The DNA of the CDR3 is TGTGCCAGCAGCTGGGGGGGACTCCAAGAGACCCAGTACTTC. Translating it yields CASSWGGLQETQYF.

The chain has TRBV5-1 and TRBJ2-7; tentatively, D is TRBD2 (6 bases). The V gene lost 3 bases and the J gene lost 5 bases, with 15 bases spanning the gap. This CDR3 region has 14 residues. From germline, CDR1 is SGHRS and CDR2 YFSETQ. CDR3 loop: CASSWRADKDEQYF. DNA of the CDR3: TGCGCCAGCAGCTGGAGGGCAGATAAAGACGAGCAGTACTTC.

This chain joins TRBV19 and TRBJ1-5; 7 bases line up with TRBD1. The CDR3 consists of 13 residues. V gave up 7 bases and J gave up 5 bases; unmatched junction bases: 5. In germline, CDR1 is LNHDA, CDR2 SQIVND (reference sequence). CDR3: CASKQGSHQPQHF. In nucleotides, the CDR3 is TGTGCCAGTAAACAGGGGTCTCATCAGCCCCAGCATTTT.

The chain is built from TRBV5-1 and TRBJ2-3, with TRBD2 matching 9 bases. This CDR3 comprises 16 residues. Germline assignment: CDR1 SGHRS and CDR2 YFSETQ. The V segment lost 5 bases and the J segment 4 bases; nucleotides outside the gene matches: 11. CDR3 loop: CASRGERGVSSDTQYF. The DNA for the CDR3 is TGCGCCAGCAGGGGGGAGCGGGGGGTATCGTCAGATACGCAGTATTTT.

This clone appeared a single time. CDR3: CASSLARGQGDEQYF. The CDR3 DNA reads as TGCGCCAGCAGCTTGGCCCGAGGACAGGGGGACGAGCAGTACTTC. The chain couples TRBV5-1 to TRBJ2-7; 10 nucleotides match TRBD1. Looked up from germline, CDR1 is SGHRS and CDR2 is YFSETQ. This CDR3 region has 15 residues. V dropped 0 bases and J dropped 5; count of bases not matched to a gene: 5.

The chain employs TRBV11-2 and TRBJ2-7, with D possibly TRBD2 on 5 matching bases. This CDR3 spans 13 amino acids. Between the trimmed V and J ends, which lost 2 bases and 2 bases, there was a span of 7 bases. Germline assignment: CDR1 SGHAT and CDR2 FQNNGV. The CDR3 protein is CASSLRETYEQYF. The CDR3 DNA follows: TGTGCCAGCAGCTTAAGGGAGACCTACGAGCAGTACTTC.

This sequence joins TRBV2 and TRBJ2-1; 10 bases are shared with TRBD2. The CDR3 is made up of 15 amino acids. Germline V gene lookup returns CDR1 SNHLY and CDR2 FYNNEI. The junction had 13 bases not matched to a gene; V was cut back by 8 bases and J by 9 bases. This CDR3 reads CASDSSGGAHGEQFF. In nucleotides, the CDR3 is TGTGCCAGCGACTCTAGCGGGGGAGCTCACGGTGAGCAGTTCTTC. The variable domain in full, completed from reference TRBV2 and TRBJ2-1, reads EPEVTQTPSHQVTQMGQEVILRCVPISNHLYFYWYRQILGQKVEFLVSFYNNEISEKSEIFDDQFSVERPDGSNFTLKIRSTKLEDSAMYFCASDSSGGAHGEQFFGPGTRLTVL.

The chain links TRBV7-9 to TRBJ2-5; 7 nucleotides align to TRBD2. CDR1 is SEHNR, CDR2 FQNEAQ, per germline (reference sequence). Trimming cost V 5 bases and J 7 bases; bases outside gene matches: 13. The CDR3 consists of 15 residues. CDR3 loop: CASSPDRDYGGTQYF. The CDR3 bases are TGTGCCAGCAGCCCAGACCGGGACTATGGGGGGACCCAGTACTTC.

V gene TRBV18 combines with J gene TRBJ1-2, with TRBD1 identical over 9 bases. The length of the CDR3 is 18 residues. In germline, CDR1 is KGHSH, CDR2 LQKENI. Germline trimming cut 3 bases from V and 3 bases from J; bases unmatched to any gene: 14. CDR3 sequence reads: CASSPDIRGQGRYYGYTF. In DNA, the CDR3 is TGTGCCAGCTCACCGGACATTAGAGGACAGGGGCGCTACTATGGCTACACCTTC.

This chain joins TRBV7-2 and TRBJ1-2, with 8 bases aligning to TRBD1. The J segment lost 4 bases and the V segment lost 3 bases, leaving 7 bases of the junction unmatched. The germline V gene encodes CDR1 SGHTA and CDR2 FQGNSA. The CDR3 runs 15 residues. CDR3 residues: CASSFRPTGGYGYTF. In DNA, the CDR3 is TGTGCCAGCAGCTTCCGTCCCACAGGGGGCTATGGCTACACCTTC.

CDR3 amino acids: CASSIASYEQYF. The CDR3 region has the DNA TGTGCCAGCAGCATAGCCTCCTACGAGCAGTACTTC. The genes are TRBV5-6 and TRBJ2-7; D is ambiguous. Germline V lookup: CDR1 SGHDT, CDR2 YYEEEE. V lost 4 bases and J lost 0, with 5 bases in between. The CDR3 has 12 amino acids. The complete variable domain, with remaining parts taken from reference TRBV5-6 and TRBJ2-7, reads DAGVTQSPTHLIKTRGQQVTLRCSPKSGHDTVSWYQQALGQGPQFIFQYYEEEERQRGNFPDRFSGHQFPNYSSELNVNALLLGDSALYLCASSIASYEQYFGPGTRLTVT.

This clone was recorded once. The chain couples TRBV7-2 to TRBJ2-7; 13 nucleotides align to TRBD2. The CDR3 is made up of 15 amino acids. Trimming at V came to 5 bases and at J to 4 bases, leaving 5 bases not matched to a gene. Germline V gene data show CDR1 as SGHTA and CDR2 as FQGNSA. CDR3 sequence (DNA): TGTGCCAGCAGCATAACTAGCGGGGGGGCTTACGAGCAGTACTTC. It specifies CASSITSGGAYEQYF.